The 25 T cell receptor beta chains reported below all come from one sample, sequenced in a study of blood T cell repertoires in COVID-19. The repertoire was sequenced with immunoSEQ multiplex PCR; TCRdb's copy has only in-frame clones and lacks some. The sample consists of around 290,000 clones, approximately 86% of them appearing once. Sequencing used peripheral blood. Every receptor here comes from an older woman with COVID-19, enrolled during active disease.

The gene calls are TRBV6-2 or TRBV6-3 and TRBJ1-2; 9 positions agree with TRBD1. Germline V gives CDR1 MNHEY, CDR2 SVGEGT. This CDR3 comprises 15 residues. Losses at the gene ends were 5 bases for V and 5 bases for J; bases not matched to a gene: 9. The CDR3 sequence: CASSGPGTGLYGYTF. The CDR3 DNA reads TGTGCCAGCAGTGGACCCGGGACAGGGTTGTATGGCTACACCTTC.

A few counts support this clone. In DNA, the CDR3 is TGCGCCAGCAGCTTGGCGGCAGGGGACGGGATCCAGTACTTC. This translates into CASSLAAGDGIQYF. The chain combines TRBV5-1 with TRBJ2-5; D possibly corresponds to TRBD1 (6 bases). The V and J ends lost 0 bases and 10 bases respectively, with 16 bases between them. CDR1 and CDR2 (germline): SGHRS, YFSETQ. The CDR3 length is 14 residues.

V gene TRBV30 combines with J gene TRBJ2-5, with D possibly TRBD1 on 6 matching bases. Germline CDR1 GTSNPN, CDR2 SVGIG (reference sequence). CDR3 size: 14 residues. Trimming cost V 1 base and J 2 bases, with 11 bases left between them. The CDR3 sequence is CAWSAKTGQETQYF. The CDR3 region has the DNA TGTGCCTGGAGTGCCAAGACAGGACAAGAGACCCAGTACTTC. Full variable domain (rest looked up from reference TRBV30 and TRBJ2-5): SQTIHQWPATLVQPVGSPLSLECTVEGTSNPNLYWYRQAAGRGLQLLFYSVGIGQISSEVPQNLSASRPQDRQFILSSKKLLLSDSGFYLCAWSAKTGQETQYFGPGTRLLVL.

This clone was found once. This chain links TRBV24-1 with TRBJ1-2; 9 nucleotides agree with TRBD1. Trimming at V came to 4 bases and at J to 2 bases, leaving 1 base not matched to a gene. The V gene's germline CDR1 is KGHDR and CDR2 SFDVKD. The CDR3 extends over 14 amino acids. The CDR3 nucleotides read TGTGCCACCAGTGAAGGACAGGGGAACTATGGCTACACCTTC. It encodes CATSEGQGNYGYTF.

This clone was picked up one time. This CDR3 reads CASKGGKNTGELFF. For the CDR3, the DNA is TGTGCCAGCAAGGGCGGGAAGAACACCGGGGAGCTGTTTTTT. J is TRBJ2-2 and V is TRBV2; perhaps TRBD2 as D (6 bases). Trimming shortened V by 7 bases and J by 1 base, and 10 bases separated the two germline ends. Germline assignment: CDR1 SNHLY and CDR2 FYNNEI. The CDR3 is 14 amino acids.

This chain connects TRBV12-3 or TRBV12-4 to TRBJ1-2; D call uncertain. V lost 2 bases, J lost 7 bases, and 11 bases lay in between. The CDR3 loop spans 13 amino acids. The CDR3 DNA is TGTGCCAGCAGTTTATGGCAGGAAGGTGGCTACACCTTC. It codes for CASSLWQEGGYTF.

This chain joins TRBV5-1 and TRBJ2-7, with 7 positions matching TRBD1. There are 12 residues in the CDR3. Germline V gene data show CDR1 as SGHRS and CDR2 as YFSETQ. The ends lost 6 bases at V and 3 bases at J; junction bases unmatched: 3. CDR3 amino acids: CASTGQDYEQYF. CDR3 DNA sequence: TGCGCCAGCACTGGACAGGACTACGAGCAGTACTTC.

The rearrangement uses TRBV9 and TRBJ1-4; the D gene is possibly TRBD1 (5 bases). The V gene lost 4 bases and the J gene lost 4 bases, with 8 bases spanning the gap. Germline V gene sequence: CDR1 SGDLS, CDR2 YYNGEE. The CDR3 has 13 residues. The CDR3: CASSRGSNEKLFF. CDR3 bases: TGTGCCAGCAGCAGGGGCAGTAATGAAAAACTGTTTTTT.

The chain employs TRBV18 and TRBJ1-4; no clear D gene. Germline CDR1 reads KGHSH; CDR2 reads LQKENI. The CDR3 is 12 amino acids. V was shortened by 6 bases and J by 14 bases, with 16 bases between the two germline ends. Written as DNA, the CDR3 is TGTGCCAGCTCTTTCGACCAGCGACGGCTGTTTTTT. This encodes CASSFDQRRLFF.

The chain has TRBV19 and TRBJ1-6; D perhaps matches TRBD1 (5 bases). From germline, CDR1 is LNHDA and CDR2 SQIVND (reference sequence). V was clipped by 6 bases and J by 10 bases, with 13 bases between them. The CDR3 sequence is 13 residues long. The CDR3 is CASRVGLNSPLHF. In DNA form, the CDR3 reads TGTGCCAGTAGAGTGGGGCTCAACTCACCCCTCCACTTT.

CDR3 in amino acids: CASSATLDTSTNTEAFF. As DNA, the CDR3 is TGTGCCAGCAGTGCCACCCTGGACACGAGCACTAACACTGAAGCTTTCTTT. The chain couples TRBV28 to TRBJ1-1; maybe TRBD1 (5 bases). CDR3 size: 17 residues. V was shortened by 5 bases and J by 2 bases, with 21 bases between the two germline ends. Per the germline V gene, CDR1 is MDHEN and CDR2 is SYDVKM.

The V gene is TRBV7-9, the J gene TRBJ1-1; TRBD1 matches at 8 bases. Germline-derived CDR1 and CDR2 are SEHNR and FQNEAQ (reference sequence). This CDR3 is built from 14 residues. J was trimmed by 1 base and V by 5 bases; bases with no gene match: 3. The CDR3 DNA follows: TGTGCCAGCAGCCCGCAGGGGGCGAACACTGAAGCTTTCTTT. Encoded protein: CASSPQGANTEAFF.

The CDR3 nucleotides are TGTGCCAGCAGTTTAAGGAAGCGGGGACCCTACGAGCAGTACTTC. Encoded protein: CASSLRKRGPYEQYF. This chain links TRBV27 with TRBJ2-7; 7 bases match TRBD2. The ends lost 2 bases at V and 2 bases at J; junction bases unmatched: 6. Germline CDR1 and CDR2: MNHEY and SMNVEV (reference sequence). This CDR3 is built from 15 residues.

The sample holds one count of this clone. An end of the junction does not agree with germline; a read error may underlie this. V is TRBV11-2 and J is TRBJ1-2; D perhaps matches TRBD1 (5 bases). Germline V gene sequence: CDR1 SGHAT, CDR2 FQNNGV. The CDR3 length is 15 residues. CDR3 bases: TGTGCCAGCAGCCTAGATCTGACAGCCAACTATGGCTACACCTTC. This gives the protein CASSLDLTANYGYTF.

V and J are TRBV21-1 and TRBJ2-1; the table's D call, TRBD2, was not checked against the DNA. TRBV21-1 is noted as a pseudogene. The CDR3 spans 18 residues. The chain's CDR3 is CASSKVTIRGGRYNEQFF. Here the CDR3 DNA reads TGTGCCAGCAGCAAAGTCACAATTCGGGGGGGCCGCTACAATGAGCAGTTCTTC.

The V gene is TRBV19, the J gene TRBJ1-3; D gene unclear. V lost 7 bases and J lost 6, with 16 bases in between. The CDR3 extends over 14 amino acids. Germline V gene sequence: CDR1 LNHDA, CDR2 SQIVND (reference sequence). This CDR3 reads CASTSDKVVNTIYF. The CDR3 DNA reads TGTGCCAGTACCTCCGACAAAGTTGTAAACACCATATATTTT.

This clone has a single count. The J gene is TRBJ1-1, the V gene TRBV5-1, with D possibly being TRBD1 (6 bases). Trimming left V 3 bases short and J 1 base short, with 13 bases between. Germline V gene data show CDR1 as SGHRS and CDR2 as YFSETQ. The CDR3 runs 15 residues. The CDR3 spells CASSSNGGQNTEAFF. The CDR3 DNA is TGCGCCAGCAGCTCAAATGGGGGCCAGAACACTGAAGCTTTCTTT.

V usage is TRBV7-2 and J usage is TRBJ2-3, with D possibly matching TRBD2 (6 bases). Germline CDR1 is SGHTA and CDR2 is FQGNSA. V was pared by 5 bases and J by 2 bases, with 11 bases between. CDR3 length: 14 amino acids. In DNA, the CDR3 is TGTGCCAGCAGCGCGGAACTAGCCACAGATACGCAGTATTTT. Its protein is CASSAELATDTQYF.

V is TRBV4-3 and J is TRBJ1-5, with TRBD1 matching over 7 bases. CDR1 is LGHNA, CDR2 YSLEER, per germline. This CDR3 has 17 residues. V shed 3 bases and J 0 bases; nucleotides not matched to a gene: 8. This CDR3 reads CASSQDRDSNSNQPQHF. DNA of the CDR3: TGCGCCAGCAGCCAGGACCGGGACAGCAATAGCAATCAGCCCCAGCATTTT.

V is TRBV6-6 and J is TRBJ1-1; D perhaps matches TRBD1 (5 bases). V lost 8 bases and J lost 2, with 9 bases in between. Germline V gives CDR1 MNHNY, CDR2 SVGAGI (reference sequence). This CDR3 contains 12 residues. Here the CDR3 reads CASGGGNTEAFF. The CDR3 bases are TGTGCCAGCGGGGGAGGAAACACTGAAGCTTTCTTT.

This rearrangement joins TRBV11-1 to TRBJ1-1, with TRBD1 matching 8 bases. The V segment lost 6 bases and the J segment 2 bases; nucleotides outside the gene matches: 8. The CDR3 extends over 15 amino acids. Looked up from germline, CDR1 is SGHAT and CDR2 is FQDESV (reference sequence). In DNA, the CDR3 is TGTGCCAGCAGACTTACGGACAGGGCCAACACTGAAGCTTTCTTT. It codes for CASRLTDRANTEAFF.

The chain couples TRBV10-3 to TRBJ2-1; TRBD2 agrees at 8 bases. The germline V gene encodes CDR1 ENHRY and CDR2 SYGVKD. The CDR3 has 15 residues. The V and J ends lost 5 bases and 0 bases, in that order; junction bases with no gene match: 3. The CDR3, as DNA: TGTGCCATCAGTTCCCTAGCGGGCTCCTACAATGAGCAGTTCTTC. Its protein product is CAISSLAGSYNEQFF.

The chain couples TRBV7-9 to TRBJ2-3, with D tentatively TRBD1 (7 bases). V was trimmed by 5 bases and J by 5 bases, leaving 14 bases between them. The CDR3 is 14 residues long. Germline V gene sequence: CDR1 SEHNR, CDR2 FQNEAQ (reference sequence). The DNA of the CDR3 is TGTGCCAGCAGCCCTCAGGGGGGCGGAGATACGCAGTATTTT. As protein: CASSPQGGGDTQYF.

This clone was recorded once. This chain uses TRBV3-1 (or the pseudogene TRBV3-2) with TRBJ2-1, with D possibly matching TRBD1 (5 bases). The CDR3 is 15 amino acids. The germline V and J ends were trimmed by 7 bases and 0 bases, with 13 bases remaining between them. CDR1 and CDR2 (germline): LGHDT, YNNKEL (reference sequence). This CDR3 is CASTHRQNSYNEQFF. The CDR3 DNA reads as TGTGCCAGCACCCATCGACAGAACTCCTACAATGAGCAGTTCTTC.

The rearrangement links TRBV2 to TRBJ2-5; 14 bases agree with TRBD2. The CDR3 spans 16 residues. V dropped 7 bases and J dropped 5; count of bases not matched to a gene: 9. In germline, CDR1 is SNHLY, CDR2 FYNNEI. CDR3 protein: CASTRTSGGKGETQYF. CDR3 nucleotide sequence: TGTGCCAGCACCCGGACTAGCGGGGGGAAGGGTGAGACCCAGTACTTC.